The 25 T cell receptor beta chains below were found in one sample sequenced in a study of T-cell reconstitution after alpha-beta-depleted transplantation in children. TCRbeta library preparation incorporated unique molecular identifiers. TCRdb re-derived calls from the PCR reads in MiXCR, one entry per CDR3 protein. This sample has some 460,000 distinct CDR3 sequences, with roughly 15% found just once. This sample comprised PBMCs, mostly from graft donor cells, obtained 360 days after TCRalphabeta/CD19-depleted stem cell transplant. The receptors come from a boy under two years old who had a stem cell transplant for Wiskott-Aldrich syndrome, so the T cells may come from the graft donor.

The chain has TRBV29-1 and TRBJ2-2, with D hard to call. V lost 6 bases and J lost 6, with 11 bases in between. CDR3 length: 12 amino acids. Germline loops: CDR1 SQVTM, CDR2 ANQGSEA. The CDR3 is CSVPLLSGELFF. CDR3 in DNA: TGCAGCGTCCCCCTTTTGTCCGGGGAGCTGTTTTTT.

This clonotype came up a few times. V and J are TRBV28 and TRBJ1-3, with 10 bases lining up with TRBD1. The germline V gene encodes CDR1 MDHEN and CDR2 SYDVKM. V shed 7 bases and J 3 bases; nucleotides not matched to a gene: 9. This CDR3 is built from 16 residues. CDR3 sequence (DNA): TGTGCCAGCACTCTTCTCGGGACAGGGGTTGGAAACACCATATATTTT. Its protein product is CASTLLGTGVGNTIYF.

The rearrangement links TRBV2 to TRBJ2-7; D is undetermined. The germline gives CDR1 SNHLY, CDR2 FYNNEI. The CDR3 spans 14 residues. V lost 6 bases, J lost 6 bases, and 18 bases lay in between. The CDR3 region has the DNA TGTGCCAGCAGGAGAAATAACCTCCTTTCCGAGCAGTACTTC. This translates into CASRRNNLLSEQYF.

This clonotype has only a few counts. The CDR3 coding sequence is TGTGCCACCCGGGACGGAGTCTACGAGCAGTACTTC. Protein sequence: CATRDGVYEQYF. The chain has TRBV28 and TRBJ2-7, with D perhaps assigned TRBD1 or TRBD2 (5 bases each). Germline V gene data show CDR1 as MDHEN and CDR2 as SYDVKM. The length of the CDR3 is 12 residues. V lost 10 bases to trimming and J lost 3 bases, with 13 bases between them. Complete variable domain (other parts from reference TRBV28 and TRBJ2-7): DVKVTQSSRYLVKRTGEKVFLECVQDMDHENMFWYRQDPGLGLRLIYFSYDVKMKEKGDIPEGYSVSREKKERFSLILESASTNQTSMYLCATRDGVYEQYFGPGTRLTVT.

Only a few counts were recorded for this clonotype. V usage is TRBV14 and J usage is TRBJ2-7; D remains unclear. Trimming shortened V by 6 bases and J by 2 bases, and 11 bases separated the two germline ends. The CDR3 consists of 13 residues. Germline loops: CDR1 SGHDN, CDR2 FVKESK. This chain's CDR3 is CASRPTKAYEQYF. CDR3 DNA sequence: TGTGCCAGCAGACCGACAAAAGCCTACGAGCAGTACTTC.

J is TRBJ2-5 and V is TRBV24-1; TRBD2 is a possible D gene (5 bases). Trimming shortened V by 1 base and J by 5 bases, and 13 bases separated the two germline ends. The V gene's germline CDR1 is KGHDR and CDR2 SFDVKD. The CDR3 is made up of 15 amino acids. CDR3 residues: CATSDLKEVGETQYF. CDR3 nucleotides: TGTGCCACCAGTGATTTAAAGGAGGTAGGGGAGACCCAGTACTTC.

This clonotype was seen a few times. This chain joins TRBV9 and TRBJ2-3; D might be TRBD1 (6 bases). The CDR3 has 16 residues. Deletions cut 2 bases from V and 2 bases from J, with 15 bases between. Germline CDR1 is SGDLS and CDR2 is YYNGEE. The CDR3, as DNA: TGTGCCAGCAGCGTGGGAACAGGGCCTGTCACAGATACGCAGTATTTT. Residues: CASSVGTGPVTDTQYF.

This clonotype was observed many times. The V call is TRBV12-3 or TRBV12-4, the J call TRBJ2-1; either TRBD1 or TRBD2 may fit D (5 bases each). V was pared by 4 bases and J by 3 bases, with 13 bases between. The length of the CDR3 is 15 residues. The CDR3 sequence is CASSWDDSVYNEQFF. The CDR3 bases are TGTGCCAGCAGTTGGGACGACTCCGTCTACAATGAGCAGTTCTTC.

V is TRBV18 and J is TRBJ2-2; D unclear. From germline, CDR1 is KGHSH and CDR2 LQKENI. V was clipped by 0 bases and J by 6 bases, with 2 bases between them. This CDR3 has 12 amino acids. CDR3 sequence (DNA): TGTGCCAGCTCACCACCTCCCGGGGAGCTGTTTTTT. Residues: CASSPPPGELFF.

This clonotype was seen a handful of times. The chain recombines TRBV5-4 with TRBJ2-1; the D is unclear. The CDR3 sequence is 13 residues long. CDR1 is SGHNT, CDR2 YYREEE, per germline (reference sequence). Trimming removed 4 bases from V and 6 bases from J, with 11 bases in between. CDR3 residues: CASSTILSNEQFF. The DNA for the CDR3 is TGTGCCAGCAGCACAATCCTATCCAATGAGCAGTTCTTC.

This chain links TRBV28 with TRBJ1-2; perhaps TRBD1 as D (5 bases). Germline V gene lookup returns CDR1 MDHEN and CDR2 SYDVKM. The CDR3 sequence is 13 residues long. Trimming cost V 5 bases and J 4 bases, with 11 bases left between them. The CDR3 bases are TGTGCCAGCAGTGTAACAGGAAGCTATGGCTACACCTTC. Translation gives CASSVTGSYGYTF.

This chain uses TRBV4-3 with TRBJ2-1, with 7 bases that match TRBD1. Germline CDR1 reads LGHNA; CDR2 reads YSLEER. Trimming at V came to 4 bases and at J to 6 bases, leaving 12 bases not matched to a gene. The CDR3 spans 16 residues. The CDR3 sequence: CASSPQQGLASNEQFF. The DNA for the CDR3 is TGCGCCAGCAGCCCCCAACAGGGGCTTGCTTCCAATGAGCAGTTCTTC.

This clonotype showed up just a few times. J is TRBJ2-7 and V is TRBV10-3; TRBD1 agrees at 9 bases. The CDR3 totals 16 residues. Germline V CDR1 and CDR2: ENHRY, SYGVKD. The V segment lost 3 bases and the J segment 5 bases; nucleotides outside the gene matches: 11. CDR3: CAISEAGTGFRHEQYF. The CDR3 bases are TGTGCCATCAGTGAAGCCGGGACAGGGTTCCGACACGAGCAGTACTTC.

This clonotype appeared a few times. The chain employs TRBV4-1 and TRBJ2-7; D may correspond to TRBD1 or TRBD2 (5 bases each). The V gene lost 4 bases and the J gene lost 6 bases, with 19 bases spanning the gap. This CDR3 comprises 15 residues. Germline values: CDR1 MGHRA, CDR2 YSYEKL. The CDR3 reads CASSLTVGVISEQYF. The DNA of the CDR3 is TGCGCCAGCAGCCTCACGGTGGGGGTCATCTCCGAGCAGTACTTC.

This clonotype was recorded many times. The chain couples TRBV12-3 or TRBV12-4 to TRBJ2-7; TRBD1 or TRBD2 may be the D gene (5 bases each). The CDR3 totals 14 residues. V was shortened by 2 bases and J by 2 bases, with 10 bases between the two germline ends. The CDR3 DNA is TGTGCCAGCAGTTTATGGGACGTAGCCTACGAGCAGTACTTC. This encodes CASSLWDVAYEQYF.

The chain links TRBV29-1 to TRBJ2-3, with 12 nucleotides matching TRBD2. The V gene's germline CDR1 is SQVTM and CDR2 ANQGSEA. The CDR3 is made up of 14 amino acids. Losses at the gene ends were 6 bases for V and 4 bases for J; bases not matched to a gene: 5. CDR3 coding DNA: TGCAGCGTCTCCAGACTAGCGGGAGCAGATACGCAGTATTTT. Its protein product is CSVSRLAGADTQYF.

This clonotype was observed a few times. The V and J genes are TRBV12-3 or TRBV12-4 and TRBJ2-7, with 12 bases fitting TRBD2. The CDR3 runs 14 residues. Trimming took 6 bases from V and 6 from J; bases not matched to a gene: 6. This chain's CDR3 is CASSLAGGSGEQYF. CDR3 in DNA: TGTGCCAGCAGCCTAGCGGGAGGGTCGGGCGAGCAGTACTTC.

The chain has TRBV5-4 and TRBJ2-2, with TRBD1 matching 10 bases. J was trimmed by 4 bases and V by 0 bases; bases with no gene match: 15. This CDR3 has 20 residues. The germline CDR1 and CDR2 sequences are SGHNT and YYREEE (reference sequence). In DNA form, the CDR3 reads TGTGCCAGCAGCTTGGCCCCCGTGAGACAGGGGGCAAGAGGCACCGGGGAGCTGTTTTTT. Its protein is CASSLAPVRQGARGTGELFF.

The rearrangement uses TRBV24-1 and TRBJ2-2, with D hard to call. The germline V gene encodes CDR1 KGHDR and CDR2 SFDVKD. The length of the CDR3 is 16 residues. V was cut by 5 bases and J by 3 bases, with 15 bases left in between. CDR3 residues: CATSGGVLWHTGELFF. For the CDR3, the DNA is TGTGCCACCAGTGGTGGTGTTCTTTGGCACACCGGGGAGCTGTTTTTT.

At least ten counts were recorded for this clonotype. CDR3 nucleotide sequence: TGCGCCAGCAGCTCGTCCCTAGTCGAACCAGATACGCAGTATTTT. Amino acids: CASSSSLVEPDTQYF. The rearrangement joins TRBV5-1 to TRBJ2-3; D not certain. V lost 3 bases and J lost 4, with 15 bases in between. CDR3 length: 15 residues. Germline V gene data show CDR1 as SGHRS and CDR2 as YFSETQ.

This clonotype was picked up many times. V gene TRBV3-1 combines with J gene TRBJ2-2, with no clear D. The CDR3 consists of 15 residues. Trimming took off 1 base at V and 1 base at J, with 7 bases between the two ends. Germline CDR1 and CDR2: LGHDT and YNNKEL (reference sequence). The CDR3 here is CASSQGAWNTGELFF. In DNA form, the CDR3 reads TGTGCCAGCAGCCAAGGCGCGTGGAACACCGGGGAGCTGTTTTTT.

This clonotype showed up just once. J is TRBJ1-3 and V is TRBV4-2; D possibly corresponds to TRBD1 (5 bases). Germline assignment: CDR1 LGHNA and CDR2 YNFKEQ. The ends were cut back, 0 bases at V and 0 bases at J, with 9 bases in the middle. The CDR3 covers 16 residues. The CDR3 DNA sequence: TGTGCCAGCAGCCAAGACAGGGTGACCTCTGGAAACACCATATATTTT. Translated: CASSQDRVTSGNTIYF.

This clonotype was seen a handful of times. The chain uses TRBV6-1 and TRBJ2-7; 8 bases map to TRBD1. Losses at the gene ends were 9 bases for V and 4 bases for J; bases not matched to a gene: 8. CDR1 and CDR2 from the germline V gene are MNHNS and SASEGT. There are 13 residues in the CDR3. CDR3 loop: CASRDRRPYEQYF. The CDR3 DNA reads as TGTGCCAGTCGGGACAGGAGACCTTACGAGCAGTACTTC.

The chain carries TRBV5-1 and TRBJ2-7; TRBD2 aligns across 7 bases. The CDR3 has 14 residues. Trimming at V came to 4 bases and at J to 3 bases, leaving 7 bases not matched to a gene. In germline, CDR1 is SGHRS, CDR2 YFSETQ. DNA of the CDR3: TGCGCCAGCAGCCGAAATGGACTAGGCTACGAGCAGTACTTC. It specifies CASSRNGLGYEQYF. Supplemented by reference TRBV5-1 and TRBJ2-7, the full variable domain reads KAGVTQTPRYLIKTRGQQVTLSCSPISGHRSVSWYQQTPGQGLQFLFEYFSETQRNKGNFPGRFSGRQFSNSRSEMNVSTLELGDSALYLCASSRNGLGYEQYFGPGTRLTVT.

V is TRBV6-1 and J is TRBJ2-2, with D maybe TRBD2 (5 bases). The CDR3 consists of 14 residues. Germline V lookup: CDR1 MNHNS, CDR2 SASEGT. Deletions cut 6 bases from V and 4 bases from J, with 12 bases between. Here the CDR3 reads CASSSDGGTGELFF. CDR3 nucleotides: TGTGCCAGCAGCTCGGACGGAGGCACCGGGGAGCTGTTTTTT.